This TCR beta chain was retrieved from a study of T cells in localized non-small cell lung cancer (TCRdb year 2020). Broadly, across the study: The study examined T cell repertoires in approximately 240 patients with early-stage NSCLC and compared tumors with uninvolved tumor-adjacent lungs. The cohort consisted of roughly 240 treatment-naive NSCLC patients whose localized lung tumors had been resected. The mean age of the NSCLC patients was around 65 years, with approximately 130 men and around 100 women.

Beyond this particular receptor, the publication reports: A median of around 60 of the top 100 tumor clones turned up in the paired uninvolved adjacent lung, and 25 to 30 of those clones also ranked among the top 100 of that same adjacent lung. Multi-region tumor sequencing was not performed, so intratumor heterogeneity could not be excluded. Because of the exploratory design, TCR variables were selected using unadjusted p-values without false-discovery rate correction. The highest T cell clonality was observed in uninvolved tumor-adjacent lung, where clonality exceeded that of tumor, suggesting that antigenic responses were more focused in uninvolved tumor-adjacent lung. Longer overall survival was associated with higher blood T cell density, whereas shorter survival was associated with higher adjacent-lung clonality.

TCR beta CDR3 regions were sequenced from DNA using the immunoSEQ Assay. The study's own analysis went as follows. T cell density was computed as TCR beta template counts normalized to usable DNA estimated by amplifying housekeeping genes. Using the preseqR package, richness was estimated by extrapolating to 120,000 templates for tissue samples and 400,000 templates for PBMC samples. Clonality was defined by subtracting Pielou's evenness from one. To identify tissue-enriched TCRs, differential abundance testing was run on productive amino-acid clonotypes with a minimum total count of 5 and an alpha of 0.1. The Jaccard Index and the Morisita Overlap Index were used to measure how much the repertoires overlapped between compartments. TCR beta CDR3s were clustered by GLIPH together with public tetramer-defined viral CDR3s, and at least three viral sequences plus V-gene enrichment were required for viral motifs. The table comes from immuneACCESS by way of TCRdb, which keeps in-frame sequences with V and J called. Part of the clones is missing from these tables; in studies checked, under half for an unresolved V gene and the rest for unknown reasons. V and J calls and clone size are given by that table; D and trimming were obtained from the DNA. This sample comprises under 150,000 clones, around 92% of them detected only once. The ten top clones hold around 1.8% of the sample.

At diagnosis, peripheral blood, uninvolved tumor-adjacent lung and tumor were collected and stored as a combination of fresh-frozen and FFPE material. For TCR repertoire profiling, the blood samples were analyzed as peripheral blood mononuclear cells. Comment on this clone: What this receptor recognizes is not known. Per-base qualities were not stored, and no clone one base away is much larger.

Taken from cysteine to phenylalanine, the CDR3 has 15 residues. The only DNA kept is the CDR3, 45 bases in frame from the first base. For this chain, trimming is 10 bases at the V end and 4 bases at the J end, and the number of junction bases without a gene match is 12. The germline V gene (reference sequence) supplies CDR1 MNHEY and CDR2 SMNVEV. This clonotype was obtained from a female donor at least 60 years old with stage I lung adenocarcinoma. The V gene is TRBV27 and the J gene is TRBJ2-7; TRBD2 matches 11 bases in the middle. The sample was peripheral blood, taken before any cancer treatment. This receptor carries the CDR3 CANRLLAGVDYEQYF. The nucleotides are TGTGCCAACAGGTTACTAGCGGGAGTTGATTACGAGCAGTACTTC.